The 5 T cell receptor beta chains in this list originate from one sample, sequenced in a study of OX40 agonist ivuxolimab in advanced cancers. Sequenced by immunoSEQ multiplex PCR; TCRdb stores in-frame clones only, minus some. This sample has about 46,000 clones, with about nine tenths found just once. The input for sequencing was CD4+ or CD8+ T cells sorted from blood, taken in a trial of the OX40 agonist ivuxolimab. The receptors were sampled from an adult with an advanced solid tumor such as melanoma, head and neck, liver or kidney cancer.

This clone was counted a single time. The rearrangement joins TRBV29-1 to TRBJ1-2; D gene uncertain. CDR3 length: 13 amino acids. Trimming removed 3 bases from V and 1 base from J, with 9 bases in between. Germline CDR1 SQVTM, CDR2 ANQGSEA. The CDR3 spells CSVEGGFNYGYTF. The CDR3 DNA reads as TGCAGCGTTGAGGGAGGATTTAACTATGGCTACACCTTC.

A remark on this clone: One end of the junction fails to match germline, which may point to a read error. The chain links TRBV7-2 to TRBJ2-1; D possibly corresponds to TRBD2 (6 bases). Germline assignment: CDR1 SGHTA and CDR2 FQGNSA. This CDR3 contains 15 residues. Here the CDR3 reads CASSLASSSYNEQFF. The CDR3 DNA reads TGTGCCAGCAGCCTAGCGAGCAGCTCCTACAATGAGCAGTTCTTC.

This clone has only one observation. The chain is built from TRBV4-2 and TRBJ2-3; possibly TRBD1 or TRBD2 for D (6 bases each). Germline-derived CDR1 and CDR2 are LGHNA and YNFKEQ. This CDR3 is built from 16 residues. V shed 4 bases and J shed 3 bases, with 17 bases lying between them. The CDR3 reads CASSPLGGRGTDTQYF. The CDR3 bases are TGTGCCAGCAGCCCCCTAGGGGGGAGAGGGACAGATACGCAGTATTTT.

The chain links TRBV6-1 to TRBJ2-7; D call uncertain. This CDR3 is built from 14 residues. Germline values: CDR1 MNHNS, CDR2 SASEGT. V lost 7 bases and J 0 bases, leaving 13 bases between the germline ends. In DNA, the CDR3 is TGTGCCAGCAATCCGAGTCACAGCTCCTACGAGCAGTACTTC. This sequence encodes CASNPSHSSYEQYF.

The V gene is TRBV30, the J gene TRBJ2-3; TRBD2 matches 10 bases. There are 13 residues in the CDR3. Germline assignment: CDR1 GTSNPN and CDR2 SVGIG (reference sequence). In DNA, the CDR3 is TGTTCTTCCGGGACTAGCGGCACAGATACGCAGTATTTT. Translated: CSSGTSGTDTQYF.